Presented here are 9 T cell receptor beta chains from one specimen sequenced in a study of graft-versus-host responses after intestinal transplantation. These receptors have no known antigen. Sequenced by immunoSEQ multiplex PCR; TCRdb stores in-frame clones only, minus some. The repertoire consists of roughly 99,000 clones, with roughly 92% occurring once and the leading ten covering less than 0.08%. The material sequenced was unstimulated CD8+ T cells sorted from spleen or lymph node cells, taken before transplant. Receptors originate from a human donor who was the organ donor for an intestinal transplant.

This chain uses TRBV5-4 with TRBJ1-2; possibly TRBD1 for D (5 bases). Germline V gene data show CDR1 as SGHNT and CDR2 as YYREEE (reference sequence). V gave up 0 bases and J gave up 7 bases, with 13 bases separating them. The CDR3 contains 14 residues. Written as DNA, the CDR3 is TGTGCCAGCAGCTTGGCCCCAGGGTTGGGTGGCTACACCTTC. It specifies CASSLAPGLGGYTF.

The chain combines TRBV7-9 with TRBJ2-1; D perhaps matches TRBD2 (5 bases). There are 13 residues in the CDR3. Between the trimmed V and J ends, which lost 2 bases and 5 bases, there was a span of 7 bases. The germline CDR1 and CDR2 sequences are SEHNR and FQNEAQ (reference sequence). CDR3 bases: TGTGCCAGCAGCTTATCCGGGAACAATGAGCAGTTCTTC. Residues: CASSLSGNNEQFF.

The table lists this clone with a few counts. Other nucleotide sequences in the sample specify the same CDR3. The DNA for the CDR3 is TGTGCCTGGAGTCTGGGAGGGAACACTGAAGCTTTCTTT. It translates to CAWSLGGNTEAFF. The chain links TRBV30 to TRBJ1-1; the D is unclear. Germline values: CDR1 GTSNPN, CDR2 SVGIG (reference sequence). This CDR3 spans 13 amino acids. V was cut by 2 bases and J by 1 base, with 8 bases left in between. Full variable domain (remainder filled in from reference TRBV30 and TRBJ1-1): SQTIHQWPATLVQPVGSPLSLECTVEGTSNPNLYWYRQAAGRGLQLLFYSVGIGQISSEVPQNLSASRPQDRQFILSSKKLLLSDSGFYLCAWSLGGNTEAFFGQGTRLTVV.

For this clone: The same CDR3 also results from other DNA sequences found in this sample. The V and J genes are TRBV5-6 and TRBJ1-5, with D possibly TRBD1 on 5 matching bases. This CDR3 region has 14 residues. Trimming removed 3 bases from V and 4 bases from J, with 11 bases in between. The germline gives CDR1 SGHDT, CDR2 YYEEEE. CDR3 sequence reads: CASSSGLGNQPQHF. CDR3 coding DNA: TGTGCCAGCAGCTCAGGGTTAGGGAATCAGCCCCAGCATTTT. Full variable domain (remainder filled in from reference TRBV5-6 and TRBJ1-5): DAGVTQSPTHLIKTRGQQVTLRCSPKSGHDTVSWYQQALGQGPQFIFQYYEEEERQRGNFPDRFSGHQFPNYSSELNVNALLLGDSALYLCASSSGLGNQPQHFGDGTRLSIL.

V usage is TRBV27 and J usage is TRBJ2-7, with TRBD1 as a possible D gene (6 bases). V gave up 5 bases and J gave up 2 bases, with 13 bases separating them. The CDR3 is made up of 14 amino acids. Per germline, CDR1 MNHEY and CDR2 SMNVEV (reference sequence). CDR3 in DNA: TGTGCCAGCAGTCTTGCAGGGGATCCCTACGAGCAGTACTTC. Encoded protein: CASSLAGDPYEQYF.

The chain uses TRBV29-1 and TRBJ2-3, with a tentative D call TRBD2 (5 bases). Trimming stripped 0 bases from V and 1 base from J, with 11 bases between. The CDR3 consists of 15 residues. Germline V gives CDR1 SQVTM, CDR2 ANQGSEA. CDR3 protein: CSVEDRGDGTDTQYF. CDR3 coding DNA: TGCAGCGTTGAAGATCGGGGTGACGGCACAGATACGCAGTATTTT.

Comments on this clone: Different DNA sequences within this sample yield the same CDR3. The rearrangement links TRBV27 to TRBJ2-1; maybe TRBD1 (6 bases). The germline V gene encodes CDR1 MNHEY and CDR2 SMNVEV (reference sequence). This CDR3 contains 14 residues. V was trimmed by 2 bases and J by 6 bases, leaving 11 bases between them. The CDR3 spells CASSLLRGGNEQFF. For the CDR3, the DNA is TGTGCCAGCAGTTTACTGAGAGGGGGCAATGAGCAGTTCTTC.

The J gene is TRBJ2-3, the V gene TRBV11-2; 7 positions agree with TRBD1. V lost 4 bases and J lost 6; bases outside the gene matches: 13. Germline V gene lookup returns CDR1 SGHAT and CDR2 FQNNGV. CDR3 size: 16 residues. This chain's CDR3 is CASSSRGGDYFDTQYF. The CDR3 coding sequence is TGTGCCAGCAGCTCACGAGGGGGCGACTATTTTGATACGCAGTATTTT.

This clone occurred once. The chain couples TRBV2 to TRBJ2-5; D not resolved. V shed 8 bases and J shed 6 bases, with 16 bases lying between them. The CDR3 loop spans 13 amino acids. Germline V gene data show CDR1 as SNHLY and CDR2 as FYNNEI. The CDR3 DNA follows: TGTGCCAGCTGGGCTCCTGGATATCAGACCCAGTACTTC. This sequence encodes CASWAPGYQTQYF.